This T cell receptor beta chain was sequenced for a study of T cells in lung cancer brain metastases. Overall study context: Most patients, about 90% of the 20, got no therapy between primary and metastasis resection.

In germline, CDR1 is SGHRS, CDR2 YFSETQ. The CDR3 has 16 amino acids. V lost 0 bases, J lost 8 bases, and 13 bases stayed unmatched. Repertoires were generated with immunoSEQ multiplex PCR, while TCRdb's copy carries only in-frame clones and drops some. Here the sample spans about 2,800 clones, under 95% being singletons. Material for sequencing was tumor tissue from the primary lung tumor. This receptor was obtained from a woman aged 45-59 years with non-small cell lung cancer. The J gene is TRBJ1-1, the V gene TRBV5-1, with 7 bases aligning to TRBD1. The CDR3 bases are TGCGCCAGCAGCTTGGAGACAGGGAATTTCAAGGCCGAAGCTTTCTTT. This translates into CASSLETGNFKAEAFF.